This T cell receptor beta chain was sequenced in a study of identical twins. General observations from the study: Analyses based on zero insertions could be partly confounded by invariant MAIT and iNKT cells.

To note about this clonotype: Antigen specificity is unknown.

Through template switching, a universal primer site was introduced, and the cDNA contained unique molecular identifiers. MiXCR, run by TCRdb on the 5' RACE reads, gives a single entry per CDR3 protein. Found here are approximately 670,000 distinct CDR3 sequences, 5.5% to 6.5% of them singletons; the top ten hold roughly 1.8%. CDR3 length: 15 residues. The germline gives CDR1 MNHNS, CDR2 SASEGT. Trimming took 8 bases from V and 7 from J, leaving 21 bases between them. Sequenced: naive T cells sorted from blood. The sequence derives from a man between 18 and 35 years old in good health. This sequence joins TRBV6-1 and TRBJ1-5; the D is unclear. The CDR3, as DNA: TGTGCCAGCGGGTTCTTATCGGGGAGTGGGCAGCCCCAGCATTTT. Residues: CASGFLSGSGQPQHF.